This T cell receptor beta chain is drawn from a study of molecular identifiers for immune sequencing clone quantification. At the level of the study: Replicate experiments took RNA from about 20,000 or 100,000 naive CD8 cells, divided it five ways and sequenced four.

Germline loops: CDR1 LGHNA, CDR2 YSLEER. This CDR3 spans 17 amino acids. V lost 0 bases, J lost 6 bases, and 9 bases stayed unmatched. A CD8+CD4-CCR7+CD45RA+ gate was used to sort naive CD8 T cells. Of note for this clonotype: Its target is unknown. One base away lies a much larger clone, so this may be a sequencing read error.

Study outcomes and limitations: Spiked TCR RNA from one Jurkat cell reportedly showed up when mixed among 1 million or so naive cells.

The use of previously described methods and listed TCR primers produced the bulk TCR libraries. TCRdb passed the PCR reads through MiXCR, listing each CDR3 protein once. The repertoire holds a few hundred thousand distinct CDR3 sequences, roughly 24% seen once, with roughly 0.7% in the top ten. V is TRBV4-3 and J is TRBJ2-4; 9 bases line up with TRBD1. This TCR came from a human donor in good health. Some libraries in this study had Jurkat cell RNA spiked in. Sequenced: naive CD8+ T cells from blood, with Jurkat cell RNA spiked in. Subset noted: FACS-sorted CD8+CD4-CCR7+CD45RA+ naive T cells. CDR3 amino acids: CASSQDKSQGAGNIQYF. The CDR3 DNA reads TGCGCCAGCAGCCAAGATAAATCACAGGGGGCCGGAAACATTCAGTACTTC.